Each of the 17 T cell receptor beta chains below was sequenced from the same sample in a study of blood T cell repertoires in COVID-19. Generated by immunoSEQ multiplex PCR, the TCRdb table keeps only in-frame clones and is missing some. The sample carries a few hundred thousand clones, over 75% recorded once. Input material: PBMCs or T cells enriched from blood (not recorded which). Receptor source: a man in his forties in a cohort exposed to, infected with or recovered from COVID-19 (not recorded which).

The chain links TRBV4-1 to TRBJ2-3, with TRBD2 matching over 13 bases. The CDR3 runs to 18 residues. CDR1 is MGHRA and CDR2 is YSYEKL in the germline V gene. V trimming: 1 base; J trimming: 0 bases; junction bases outside the gene matches: 4. The CDR3 coding sequence is TGCGCCAGCAGCCAAGGACTAGCGGGAGGCGTCAGCACAGATACGCAGTATTTT. Amino acid sequence: CASSQGLAGGVSTDTQYF.

This rearrangement joins TRBV29-1 to TRBJ2-7, with 8 bases matching TRBD2. Looked up from germline, CDR1 is SQVTM and CDR2 is ANQGSEA. The CDR3 length is 12 residues. V dropped 4 bases and J dropped 5; count of bases not matched to a gene: 4. This CDR3 is CSVGAGVNEQYF. The CDR3 DNA is TGCAGCGTTGGAGCGGGAGTCAACGAGCAGTACTTC.

The chain has TRBV6-5 and TRBJ2-1; tentatively, D is TRBD2 (5 bases). Trimming took off 2 bases at V and 10 bases at J, with 6 bases between the two ends. This CDR3 is built from 11 residues. Germline-derived CDR1 and CDR2 are MNHEY and SVGAGI. In nucleotides, the CDR3 is TGTGCCAGCAGTTACGCGGGCGAGCAGTTCTTC. Amino acids: CASSYAGEQFF.

The chain uses TRBV15 and TRBJ2-3; D uncertain. Between the trimmed V and J ends, which lost 0 bases and 2 bases, there was a span of 9 bases. The CDR3 loop spans 15 amino acids. CDR1 is LNHNV, CDR2 YYDKDF, per germline (reference sequence). CDR3 nucleotides: TGTGCCACCAGCAGAGATTTGCGGCTCACAGATACGCAGTATTTT. Residues: CATSRDLRLTDTQYF.

The V gene is TRBV5-4, the J gene TRBJ2-1, with a weak D call TRBD1 (5 bases). V was pared by 7 bases and J by 0 bases, with 17 bases between. CDR1 is SGHNT, CDR2 YYREEE, per germline (reference sequence). CDR3 length equals 16 residues. The CDR3 here is CASAKGSPSSYNEQFF. The DNA for the CDR3 is TGTGCCAGCGCCAAGGGGTCGCCGAGCTCCTACAATGAGCAGTTCTTC.

The V and J genes are TRBV18 and TRBJ2-2, with unresolved D. The CDR3 has 14 residues. Germline V gives CDR1 KGHSH, CDR2 LQKENI. With 8 bases removed from V and 3 bases from J, the gap between germline ends came to 13 bases. The CDR3 DNA is TGTGCCAGCGCGTCGGGTGTGGACACCGGGGAGCTGTTTTTT. Protein product: CASASGVDTGELFF. Full variable domain (rest looked up from reference TRBV18 and TRBJ2-2): NAGVMQNPRHLVRRRGQEARLRCSPMKGHSHVYWYRQLPEEGLKFMVYLQKENIIDESGMPKERFSAEFPKEGPSILRIQQVVRGDSAAYFCASASGVDTGELFFGEGSRLTVL.

The J gene is TRBJ1-5, the V gene TRBV7-9; the D is unclear. The CDR3 sequence is 15 residues long. Trimming took off 1 base at V and 3 bases at J, with 10 bases between the two ends. The V gene's germline CDR1 is SEHNR and CDR2 FQNEAQ (reference sequence). The CDR3 sequence is CASSLGGLYNQPQHF. For the CDR3, the DNA is TGTGCCAGCAGCTTAGGCGGCCTATACAATCAGCCCCAGCATTTT. The complete variable domain, with remaining parts taken from reference TRBV7-9 and TRBJ1-5, reads DTGVSQNPRHKITKRGQNVTFRCDPISEHNRLYWYRQTLGQGPEFLTYFQNEAQLEKSRLLSDRFSAERPKGSFSTLEIQRTEQGDSAMYLCASSLGGLYNQPQHFGDGTRLSIL.

The chain is built from TRBV6-6 and TRBJ1-6, with D uncertain. The length of the CDR3 is 18 residues. CDR1 and CDR2 (germline): MNHNY, SVGAGI (reference sequence). The V and J ends lost 5 bases and 0 bases respectively, with 17 bases between them. CDR3 nucleotide sequence: TGTGCCAGCAGTCCCCGGGAATTTTCGAGCTCCTATAATTCACCCCTCCACTTT. Translation gives CASSPREFSSSYNSPLHF.

The chain couples TRBV7-2 to TRBJ2-1, with TRBD2 matching 8 bases. The CDR3 extends over 18 amino acids. V was pared by 1 base and J by 0 bases, with 8 bases of the junction left unmatched. Germline V CDR1 and CDR2: SGHTA, FQGNSA. CDR3 region: CASSLVGLAGSSYNEQFF. The CDR3 DNA sequence: TGTGCCAGCAGCTTAGTTGGCCTAGCGGGCTCCTCCTACAATGAGCAGTTCTTC.

This chain links TRBV10-3 with TRBJ2-5, with D unclear. There are 12 residues in the CDR3. Germline loops: CDR1 ENHRY, CDR2 SYGVKD. The V end lost 3 bases, the J end lost 5 bases, and 7 bases lay between the germline ends. As DNA, the CDR3 is TGTGCCATCAGTGACTTCGCGGAGACCCAGTACTTC. Translated, it gives CAISDFAETQYF.

This clone was found once. CDR3 nucleotides: TGTGCCAGCAGGTCGGGCGGGATTACGCAGTATTTT. This gives the protein CASRSGGITQYF. V and J are TRBV11-2 and TRBJ2-3; D is possibly TRBD2 (6 bases). CDR1 SGHAT and CDR2 FQNNGV come from the germline V gene. The CDR3 covers 12 residues. V was shortened by 6 bases and J by 8 bases, with 12 bases between the two germline ends.

The rearrangement uses TRBV18 and TRBJ2-1, with 7 positions matching TRBD1. CDR1 is KGHSH, CDR2 LQKENI, per germline. There are 15 residues in the CDR3. After removal of 5 bases from V and 9 bases from J, the junction contained 13 bases not matched to a gene. In DNA form, the CDR3 reads TGTGCCAGCTCAAGATTTTCGGACAGGTTGGCTGAGCAGTTCTTC. It codes for CASSRFSDRLAEQFF.

V gene TRBV10-2 combines with J gene TRBJ2-1; D possibly corresponds to TRBD2 (5 bases). V shed 2 bases and J shed 7 bases, with 24 bases lying between them. The V gene's germline CDR1 is WSHSY and CDR2 SAAADI. The length of the CDR3 is 18 residues. The CDR3 loop reads CASSEGILAGKGFNEQFF. As DNA, the CDR3 is TGCGCCAGCAGTGAGGGAATCCTAGCCGGGAAAGGTTTTAATGAGCAGTTCTTC.

Comments on this clone: Other DNA variants within this sample encode the same CDR3. V gene TRBV18 combines with J gene TRBJ2-7; a weak D match, TRBD1 (6 bases). V lost 2 bases to trimming and J lost 0 bases, with 8 bases between them. The CDR3 has 14 residues. The germline CDR1 and CDR2 sequences are KGHSH and LQKENI. The CDR3 protein is CASSPDRNSYEQYF. CDR3 DNA sequence: TGTGCCAGCTCACCAGACAGGAACTCCTACGAGCAGTACTTC.

The V and J genes are TRBV11-1 and TRBJ2-1; D unresolved. CDR3 size: 16 residues. Per germline, CDR1 SGHAT and CDR2 FQDESV (reference sequence). Trimming pared 5 bases from V and 7 bases from J, leaving 21 bases between. CDR3 nucleotides: TGTGCCAGCAGCCCCCTAGGCCGCACTGATGGGAATGAGCAGTTCTTC. Translating it yields CASSPLGRTDGNEQFF.

This chain joins TRBV30 and TRBJ1-5; 7 bases match TRBD1. The V and J ends lost 2 bases and 6 bases, in that order; junction bases with no gene match: 10. This CDR3 comprises 15 residues. The germline V gene encodes CDR1 GTSNPN and CDR2 SVGIG (reference sequence). The CDR3 spells CAWSKGDRETQPQHF. In DNA, the CDR3 is TGTGCCTGGAGTAAAGGTGACAGGGAAACTCAGCCCCAGCATTTT.

The chain carries TRBV29-1 and TRBJ1-2; 8 bases align to TRBD1. Germline loops: CDR1 SQVTM, CDR2 ANQGSEA. The trim removed 4 bases at V and 4 bases at J, leaving 11 bases unmatched. The CDR3 has 15 residues. CDR3 in amino acids: CSVGTGMPSAYGYTF. Written as DNA, the CDR3 is TGCAGCGTTGGGACAGGGATGCCCTCCGCCTATGGCTACACCTTC.